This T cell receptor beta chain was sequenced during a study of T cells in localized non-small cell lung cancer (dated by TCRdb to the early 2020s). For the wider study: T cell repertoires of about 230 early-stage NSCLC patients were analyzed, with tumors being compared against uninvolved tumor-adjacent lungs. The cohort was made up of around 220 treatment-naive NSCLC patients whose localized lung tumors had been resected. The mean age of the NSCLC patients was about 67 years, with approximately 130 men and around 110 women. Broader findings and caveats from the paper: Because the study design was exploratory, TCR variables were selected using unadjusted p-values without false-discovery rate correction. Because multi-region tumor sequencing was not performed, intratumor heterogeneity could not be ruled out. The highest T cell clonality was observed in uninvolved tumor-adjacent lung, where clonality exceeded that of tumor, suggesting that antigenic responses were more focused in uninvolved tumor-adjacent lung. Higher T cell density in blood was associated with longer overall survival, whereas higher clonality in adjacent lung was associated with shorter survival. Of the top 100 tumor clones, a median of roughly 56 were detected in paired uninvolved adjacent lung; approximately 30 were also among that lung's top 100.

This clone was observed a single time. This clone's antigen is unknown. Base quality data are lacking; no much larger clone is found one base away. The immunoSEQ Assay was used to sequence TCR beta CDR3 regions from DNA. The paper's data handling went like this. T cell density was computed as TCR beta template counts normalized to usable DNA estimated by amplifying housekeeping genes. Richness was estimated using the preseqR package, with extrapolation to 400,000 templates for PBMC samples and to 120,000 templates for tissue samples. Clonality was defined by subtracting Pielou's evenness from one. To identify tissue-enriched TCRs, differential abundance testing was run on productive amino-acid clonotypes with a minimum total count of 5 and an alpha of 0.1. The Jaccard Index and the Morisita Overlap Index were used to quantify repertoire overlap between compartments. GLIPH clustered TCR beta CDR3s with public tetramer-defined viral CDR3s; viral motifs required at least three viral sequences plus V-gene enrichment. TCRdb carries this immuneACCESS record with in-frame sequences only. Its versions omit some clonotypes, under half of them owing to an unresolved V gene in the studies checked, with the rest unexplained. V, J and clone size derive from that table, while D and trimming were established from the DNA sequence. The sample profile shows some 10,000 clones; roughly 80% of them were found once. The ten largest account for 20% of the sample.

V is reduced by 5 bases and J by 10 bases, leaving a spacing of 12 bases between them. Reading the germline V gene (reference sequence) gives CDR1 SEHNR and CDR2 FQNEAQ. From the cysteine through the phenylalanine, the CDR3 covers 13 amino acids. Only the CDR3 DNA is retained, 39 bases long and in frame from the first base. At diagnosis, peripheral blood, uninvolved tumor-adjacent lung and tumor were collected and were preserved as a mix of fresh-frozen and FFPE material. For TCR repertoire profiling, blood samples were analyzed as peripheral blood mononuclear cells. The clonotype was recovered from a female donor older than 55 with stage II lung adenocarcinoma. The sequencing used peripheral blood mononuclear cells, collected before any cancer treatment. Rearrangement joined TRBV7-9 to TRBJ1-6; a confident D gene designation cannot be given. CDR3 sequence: CASSPRSVSPLHF. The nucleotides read TGTGCCAGCAGCCCCAGGTCCGTATCACCCCTCCACTTT.